The T cell receptor (beta chain) under discussion was sequenced for a study of blood T cell repertoires in COVID-19. Study information: The United States, Italy and Spain provided the acute and convalescent COVID-19 samples. From T cells, B-cell-depleted T cells, or PBMCs came the material, which was cDNA or gDNA.

Germline CDR1 is SGHKS and CDR2 is YYEKEE (reference sequence). The CDR3 consists of 16 residues. With V trimmed by 3 bases and J by 2 bases, 9 bases remained unmatched. Enrollment of patients from Seattle took place during active infection, with longitudinal follow-up. Original data processing: Amplification of reference gene primers provided the estimated nucleated cell counts. TCRdb's copy holds only in-frame clones and misses some; the assay was immunoSEQ multiplex PCR. That table furnishes V, J and clone size, whereas the DNA furnished D and trimming. The repertoire holds 300,000 to 400,000 clones, with about nine tenths as singletons.

Material: peripheral blood. This receptor was taken from a woman aged 25 to 39 with COVID-19, enrolled during active disease. The rearrangement uses TRBV5-5 and TRBJ2-5; the match to TRBD2 covers 8 bases. CDR3 sequence: CASSSYSGAGQETQYF. In DNA form, the CDR3 reads TGTGCCAGCAGCTCTTATAGCGGGGCAGGTCAAGAGACCCAGTACTTC.